Below, 27 T cell receptor beta chains from the same sample are listed, as sequenced in a study of graft-versus-host responses after intestinal transplantation. Method: immunoSEQ multiplex PCR; TCRdb's copy keeps in-frame clones and lacks some. The sample contains tens of thousands of clones, around 87% of which appear only once. Antigens of these TCRs are unknown. Sequences were derived from unstimulated CD8+ T cells sorted from spleen or lymph node cells, sampled before transplant. The receptor source for this set is a human donor who was the organ donor for an intestinal transplant.

In its sample, this clone was seen once. The rearrangement joins TRBV28 to TRBJ2-3, with 9 bases lining up with TRBD2. CDR1 and CDR2 (germline): MDHEN, SYDVKM. The junction had 15 bases not matched to a gene; V was cut back by 5 bases and J by 6 bases. This CDR3 is 17 amino acids long. CDR3 amino acids: CASSASRGSGGWDTQYF. The CDR3 coding sequence is TGTGCCAGCAGTGCTAGTCGGGGTAGCGGGGGTTGGGATACGCAGTATTTT. The whole variable domain, remainder taken from reference TRBV28 and TRBJ2-3, is DVKVTQSSRYLVKRTGEKVFLECVQDMDHENMFWYRQDPGLGLRLIYFSYDVKMKEKGDIPEGYSVSREKKERFSLILESASTNQTSMYLCASSASRGSGGWDTQYFGPGTRLTVL.

The rearrangement joins TRBV6-5 to TRBJ1-6; D remains unclear. CDR3 length: 16 residues. The V gene's germline CDR1 is MNHEY and CDR2 SVGAGI. Trimming cost V 1 base and J 10 bases, with 17 bases left between them. The CDR3 region is CASSYLSREEGSPLHF. The CDR3 nucleotides are TGTGCCAGCAGTTACTTGTCCCGGGAAGAGGGCTCACCCCTCCACTTT.

The gene calls are TRBV28 and TRBJ2-7; 7 bases align to TRBD1. Germline CDR1 and CDR2: MDHEN and SYDVKM. CDR3 length: 13 residues. V lost 5 bases and J lost 2; bases outside the gene matches: 3. CDR3 in DNA: TGTGCCAGCAGTATGCAGGGGGCCTACGAGCAGTACGTC. Translation gives CASSMQGAYEQYV.

This rearrangement joins TRBV4-1 to TRBJ2-3; perhaps TRBD2 as D (6 bases). Deletions cut 0 bases from V and 6 bases from J, with 10 bases between. Per germline, CDR1 MGHRA and CDR2 YSYEKL. This CDR3 has 14 residues. The CDR3 protein is CASSQESGVDTQYF. The DNA for the CDR3 is TGCGCCAGCAGCCAAGAATCGGGGGTCGATACGCAGTATTTT.

The chain is built from TRBV27 and TRBJ1-1; D is unresolved. From germline, CDR1 is MNHEY and CDR2 SMNVEV (reference sequence). V lost 7 bases and J lost 3, with 18 bases in between. The CDR3 has 15 amino acids. The CDR3 DNA reads TGTGCCAGCAACCATCTACGGGGTGGAGACACTGAAGCTTTCTTT. This codes for CASNHLRGGDTEAFF.

The V gene is TRBV6-4, the J gene TRBJ2-1; 14 nucleotides align to TRBD2. The V and J ends lost 0 bases and 10 bases, in that order; junction bases with no gene match: 5. This CDR3 comprises 16 residues. Germline CDR1 MRHNA, CDR2 SNTAGT. In nucleotides, the CDR3 is TGTGCCAGCAGTGACTCCCCCGGGACTAGCGGGGGAGAGCAGTTCTTC. Its protein product is CASSDSPGTSGGEQFF.

This rearrangement joins TRBV15 to TRBJ1-4; no definite D call. This CDR3 spans 15 amino acids. V was shortened by 5 bases and J by 7 bases, with 17 bases between the two germline ends. Germline CDR1 LNHNV, CDR2 YYDKDF (reference sequence). In DNA, the CDR3 is TGTGCCACCAGCTCACCTGACAATACCGGTGAAAAACTGTTTTTT. This gives the protein CATSSPDNTGEKLFF.

The chain recombines TRBV27 with TRBJ2-3, with D unclear. Germline CDR1 is MNHEY and CDR2 is SMNVEV (reference sequence). V was pared by 0 bases and J by 8 bases, with 9 bases between. The CDR3 totals 13 residues. Written as DNA, the CDR3 is TGTGCCAGCAGTTTATCGAGGTCACGTACGCAGTATTTT. This encodes CASSLSRSRTQYF.

The sample holds one count of this clone. The V and J genes are TRBV19 and TRBJ2-1; 9 nucleotides agree with TRBD1. Germline values: CDR1 LNHDA, CDR2 SQIVND (reference sequence). The CDR3 length is 12 residues. V lost 11 bases, J lost 6 bases, and 5 bases stayed unmatched. The chain's CDR3 is CAVTGGVNEQFF. The CDR3 nucleotides read TGTGCCGTCACAGGGGGCGTCAATGAGCAGTTCTTC.

The chain is built from TRBV4-1 and TRBJ1-1; a weak D match, TRBD1 (5 bases). CDR1 and CDR2 from the germline V gene are MGHRA and YSYEKL. With 1 base removed from V and 1 base from J, the gap between germline ends came to 10 bases. This CDR3 region has 15 residues. The CDR3 DNA reads as TGCGCCAGCAGCCAAGTCTACGGGGGGAACACTGAAGCTTTCTTT. This codes for CASSQVYGGNTEAFF.

This chain joins TRBV5-6 and TRBJ1-2, with TRBD1 matching over 12 bases. This CDR3 comprises 15 residues. From germline, CDR1 is SGHDT and CDR2 YYEEEE. Germline trimming cut 0 bases from V and 5 bases from J; bases unmatched to any gene: 2. CDR3 bases: TGTGCCAGCAGCTTGGGGGACAGGGGGCCATATGGCTACACCTTC. This sequence encodes CASSLGDRGPYGYTF.

The chain uses TRBV6-1 and TRBJ1-4; TRBD1 aligns across 11 bases. In germline, CDR1 is MNHNS, CDR2 SASEGT. The CDR3 has 15 amino acids. J gave up 7 bases and V 1 base, and 2 bases lay outside the gene matches. CDR3 DNA sequence: TGTGCCAGCAGTGAAGGGACAGGGGGCGCTGAAAAACTGTTTTTT. Amino acid sequence: CASSEGTGGAEKLFF.

CDR3 residues: CASSATDLYNEQFF. CDR3 DNA: TGTGCCAGCAGTGCGACAGACCTCTACAATGAGCAGTTCTTC. This sequence joins TRBV27 and TRBJ2-1, with a weak D call TRBD1 (5 bases). There are 14 residues in the CDR3. With 5 bases removed from V and 3 bases from J, the gap between germline ends came to 11 bases. CDR1 and CDR2 (germline): MNHEY, SMNVEV (reference sequence).

CDR3 in DNA: TGTGCCAGCAGTCCGACTAGTTATGAGACCCAGTACTTC. It codes for CASSPTSYETQYF. The J gene is TRBJ2-5, the V gene TRBV11-2; a possible D gene is TRBD2 (6 bases). V lost 6 bases, J lost 5 bases, and 13 bases lay in between. Germline-derived CDR1 and CDR2 are SGHAT and FQNNGV. The CDR3 contains 13 residues.

This CDR3 is CASSFLPGTSGYTGELFF. In nucleotides, the CDR3 is TGTGCCAGCAGTTTCCTTCCCGGGACTAGCGGCTACACCGGGGAGCTGTTTTTT. The gene calls are TRBV5-6 and TRBJ2-2, with TRBD2 matching 11 bases. Germline V gene sequence: CDR1 SGHDT, CDR2 YYEEEE. J was trimmed by 3 bases and V by 5 bases; bases with no gene match: 12. The CDR3 has 18 amino acids.

The CDR3, as DNA: TGCGCCAGCAGCGGAACACGGGGAAGCGGCACTGAAGCTTTCTTT. This sequence encodes CASSGTRGSGTEAFF. This chain links TRBV5-1 with TRBJ1-1; no clear D. The CDR3 length is 15 residues. Germline-derived CDR1 and CDR2 are SGHRS and YFSETQ. V was clipped by 4 bases and J by 4 bases, with 17 bases between them.

This chain connects TRBV7-9 to TRBJ1-6; 7 bases map to TRBD1. Per germline, CDR1 SEHNR and CDR2 FQNEAQ (reference sequence). J gave up 0 bases and V 5 bases, and 10 bases lay outside the gene matches. The CDR3 contains 18 residues. The CDR3 reads CASSPLEGTDSYNSPLHF. CDR3 sequence (DNA): TGTGCCAGCAGCCCTCTTGAGGGGACAGACTCCTATAATTCACCCCTCCACTTT.

This clone has only a few counts. The rearrangement links TRBV28 to TRBJ1-2, with a possible D match to TRBD1 (5 bases). This CDR3 contains 13 residues. Germline V gene sequence: CDR1 MDHEN, CDR2 SYDVKM. V shed 6 bases and J shed 3 bases, with 11 bases lying between them. For the CDR3, the DNA is TGTGCCAGCAGCGCACCGACAGACTATGGCTACACCTTC. This sequence encodes CASSAPTDYGYTF.

V gene TRBV28 combines with J gene TRBJ2-3, with 8 bases aligning to TRBD1. The CDR3 is made up of 15 amino acids. V dropped 1 base and J dropped 3; count of bases not matched to a gene: 3. Per germline, CDR1 MDHEN and CDR2 SYDVKM. The DNA for the CDR3 is TGTGCCAGCAGTTTATATCAGGGGGCAACAGATACGCAGTATTTT. It encodes CASSLYQGATDTQYF.

The rearrangement joins TRBV6-6 to TRBJ2-7; TRBD2 matches 8 bases. Germline V CDR1 and CDR2: MNHNY, SVGAGI (reference sequence). CDR3 length: 16 residues. V was pared by 2 bases and J by 0 bases, with 6 bases of the junction left unmatched. The chain's CDR3 is CASSYAPGGGSYEQYV. The CDR3 DNA reads TGTGCCAGCAGTTACGCGCCGGGAGGGGGCTCCTACGAGCAGTACGTC.

This clone was recorded once. The genes are TRBV7-8 and TRBJ2-7, with 7 nucleotides matching TRBD1. Germline trimming cut 0 bases from V and 2 bases from J; bases unmatched to any gene: 1. Germline-derived CDR1 and CDR2 are SGHVS and FQNEAQ. The CDR3 length is 14 residues. CDR3: CASSLAGTAYEQYV. CDR3 nucleotides: TGTGCCAGCAGCTTAGCAGGGACAGCCTACGAGCAGTACGTC.

The CDR3 sequence: CASSPYPGLVGTYEQYV. The CDR3 nucleotides read TGCGCCAGCAGCCCTTACCCGGGACTAGTGGGGACCTACGAGCAGTACGTC. This chain joins TRBV4-1 and TRBJ2-7, with TRBD2 identical over 8 bases. Trimming at V came to 4 bases and at J to 2 bases, leaving 13 bases not matched to a gene. There are 17 residues in the CDR3. The germline V gene encodes CDR1 MGHRA and CDR2 YSYEKL.

This clone was picked up one time. The rearrangement uses TRBV5-1 and TRBJ1-1, with TRBD1 matching 7 bases. Germline assignment: CDR1 SGHRS and CDR2 YFSETQ. J was trimmed by 0 bases and V by 3 bases; bases with no gene match: 2. The CDR3 is 14 residues long. CDR3 DNA: TGCGCCAGCAGCTGGGGACAGCTGAACACTGAAGCTTTCTTT. This encodes CASSWGQLNTEAFF.

V and J are TRBV6-5 and TRBJ1-5, with unresolved D. V lost 4 bases and J lost 6, with 10 bases in between. Germline loops: CDR1 MNHEY, CDR2 SVGAGI. The CDR3 covers 13 residues. The CDR3 region is CASSSSRSQPQHF. Here the CDR3 DNA reads TGTGCCAGCAGTTCCTCCCGGAGTCAGCCCCAGCATTTT.

The genes are TRBV19 and TRBJ1-5; D is unresolved. V lost 8 bases and J lost 6, with 8 bases in between. Germline V gene lookup returns CDR1 LNHDA and CDR2 SQIVND (reference sequence). CDR3 length: 11 residues. Written as DNA, the CDR3 is TGTGCCAGTGGAGAAGGTCAGCCCCAGCATTTT. This translates into CASGEGQPQHF.

This chain connects TRBV29-1 to TRBJ1-1, with TRBD1 matching 9 bases. Germline CDR1 SQVTM, CDR2 ANQGSEA. The CDR3 is 15 amino acids. The V and J ends lost 3 bases and 6 bases, in that order; junction bases with no gene match: 11. CDR3 sequence (DNA): TGCAGCGTTGATAATTATTTGGGACAGGGCGCTGAAGCTTTCTTT. Protein: CSVDNYLGQGAEAFF.

The V gene is TRBV10-3, the J gene TRBJ2-3, with 9 bases matching TRBD2. The V gene's germline CDR1 is ENHRY and CDR2 SYGVKD. Germline trimming cut 2 bases from V and 2 bases from J; bases unmatched to any gene: 11. The CDR3 consists of 18 residues. CDR3 bases: TGTGCCATCAGTGAGGTTGAAGAGGCTAGCGGGGTCACAGATACGCAGTATTTT. Amino acids: CAISEVEEASGVTDTQYF.